Below are 17 T cell receptor beta chains sequenced from a single sample in a study of CD8 T cells in Susac syndrome. RNA, at about 0.45 to 1 ug, was reverse transcribed with random hexamers. TCRdb redid the calling of the immunoSEQ multiplex PCR reads with MiXCR, one entry per CDR3 protein. The repertoire holds around 170,000 distinct CDR3 sequences, with around 95% as singletons. Sequences were obtained from CD4+ T cells from PBMCs. The origin of the receptors is a human donor with Susac syndrome.

V is TRBV29-1 and J is TRBJ2-3, with D unclear. The CDR3 runs 14 residues. V lost 4 bases and J 4 bases, leaving 15 bases between the germline ends. Germline CDR1 and CDR2: SQVTM and ANQGSEA. The CDR3 DNA is TGCAGCGTTGTTCTCGGCCTAGGAGCAGATACGCAGTATTTT. The encoded protein is CSVVLGLGADTQYF.

The V call is TRBV7-2, the J call TRBJ1-1; no clear D gene. The CDR3 sequence is 15 residues long. The germline gives CDR1 SGHTA, CDR2 FQGNSA. Trimming took off 5 bases at V and 0 bases at J, with 13 bases between the two ends. CDR3: CASSREATMNTEAFF. CDR3 DNA sequence: TGTGCCAGCAGCCGAGAGGCAACCATGAACACTGAAGCTTTCTTT.

The CDR3 sequence: CSVERQGVPDTQYF. The DNA for the CDR3 is TGCAGCGTTGAGAGACAGGGGGTTCCAGATACGCAGTATTTT. This sequence joins TRBV29-1 and TRBJ2-3; 9 nucleotides agree with TRBD1. The V and J ends lost 3 bases and 4 bases, in that order; junction bases with no gene match: 5. The CDR3 length is 14 residues. CDR1 and CDR2 from the germline V gene are SQVTM and ANQGSEA.

J is TRBJ1-5 and V is TRBV20-1, with 7 bases fitting TRBD1. Germline V CDR1 and CDR2: DFQATT, SNEGSKA (reference sequence). J lost 3 bases, V lost 3 bases, and 11 bases had no gene match. The CDR3 totals 16 residues. CDR3 sequence reads: CSASRATTGTNQPQHF. The CDR3 coding sequence is TGCAGTGCTAGTCGGGCTACGACAGGGACCAATCAGCCCCAGCATTTT.

The V gene is TRBV19, the J gene TRBJ2-1; D remains ambiguous. V was trimmed by 8 bases and J by 10 bases, leaving 21 bases between them. This CDR3 comprises 14 residues. Germline loops: CDR1 LNHDA, CDR2 SQIVND (reference sequence). The CDR3 sequence: CASSDGRLVGEQFF. CDR3 DNA sequence: TGTGCCAGTTCGGACGGACGTTTGGTGGGGGAGCAGTTCTTC.

The V call is TRBV15, the J call TRBJ1-5, with D perhaps matching TRBD1 (5 bases). V lost 4 bases and J 6 bases, leaving 19 bases between the germline ends. Per germline, CDR1 LNHNV and CDR2 YYDKDF (reference sequence). The CDR3 is made up of 16 amino acids. The CDR3 DNA is TGTGCCACCAGCACTCCCCGGGGGGATTTCGTTCAGCCCCAGCATTTT. Amino acid sequence: CATSTPRGDFVQPQHF.

The chain couples TRBV6-5 to TRBJ1-2, with TRBD1 as a possible D gene (5 bases). Germline lookup yields CDR1 MNHEY and CDR2 SVGAGI. Trimming removed 3 bases at V and 2 bases at J, with 16 bases between. This CDR3 spans 16 amino acids. CDR3 nucleotides: TGTGCCAGCAGTTATTTGGGAGGGACGAGCAACTATGGCTACACCTTC. This sequence encodes CASSYLGGTSNYGYTF.

The sample holds one count of this clonotype. The chain uses TRBV29-1 and TRBJ2-1; TRBD1 matches at 7 bases. The ends lost 6 bases at V and 4 bases at J; junction bases unmatched: 9. Germline CDR1 reads SQVTM; CDR2 reads ANQGSEA. The CDR3 extends over 14 amino acids. In nucleotides, the CDR3 is TGCAGCGTCATCCCGGACAGGCTGTACAATGAGCAGTTCTTC. It yields the protein CSVIPDRLYNEQFF.

V is TRBV29-1 and J is TRBJ1-1; no reliable D call. Trimming removed 5 bases from V and 6 bases from J, with 16 bases in between. CDR1 is SQVTM, CDR2 ANQGSEA, per germline. The CDR3 is 13 residues long. CDR3 region: CSVLWVSAAEAFF. The CDR3 DNA follows: TGCAGCGTTCTATGGGTTTCGGCGGCTGAAGCTTTCTTT. The entire variable domain, with the rest obtained from reference TRBV29-1 and TRBJ1-1, is as follows: SAVISQKPSRDICQRGTSLTIQCQVDSQVTMMFWYRQQPGQSLTLIATANQGSEATYESGFVIDKFPISRPNLTFSTLTVSNMSPEDSSIYLCSVLWVSAAEAFFGQGTRLTVV.

The genes are TRBV5-4 and TRBJ1-5; D unclear. Germline V gives CDR1 SGHNT, CDR2 YYREEE (reference sequence). V shed 0 bases and J shed 11 bases, with 9 bases lying between them. The CDR3 contains 12 residues. This chain's CDR3 is CASSLGAGTQHF. CDR3 DNA: TGTGCCAGCAGCTTGGGTGCGGGGACCCAGCATTTT.

The J gene is TRBJ1-1, the V gene TRBV5-6; the D is unclear. V shed 4 bases and J shed 8 bases, with 18 bases lying between them. Germline CDR1 is SGHDT and CDR2 is YYEEEE. The CDR3 runs 14 residues. The CDR3 is CASSPGWGLGEAFF. The CDR3 coding sequence is TGTGCCAGCAGCCCTGGTTGGGGTCTGGGGGAAGCTTTCTTT.

V is TRBV20-1 and J is TRBJ1-1, with 8 bases identical to TRBD1. Trimming took 5 bases from V and 5 from J; bases not matched to a gene: 13. The CDR3 length is 15 residues. CDR1 and CDR2 from the germline V gene are DFQATT and SNEGSKA (reference sequence). In DNA form, the CDR3 reads TGCAGTGCTGCTCCCTTTACAGGGGGAAGGACTGAAGCTTTCTTT. This sequence encodes CSAAPFTGGRTEAFF.

The V call is TRBV29-1, the J call TRBJ1-2; D remains ambiguous. CDR1 SQVTM and CDR2 ANQGSEA come from the germline V gene. Trimming pared 7 bases from V and 8 bases from J, leaving 5 bases between. The CDR3 consists of 8 residues. The CDR3 reads CSAVGYTF. The CDR3 nucleotides are TGCAGCGCGGTGGGCTACACCTTC.

The chain employs TRBV6-5 and TRBJ1-6; D ambiguous. Deletions cut 6 bases from V and 9 bases from J, with 9 bases between. The CDR3 covers 12 residues. Germline lookup yields CDR1 MNHEY and CDR2 SVGAGI. CDR3 nucleotides: TGTGCCAGCAGCCAGCGACTTTCACCCCTCCACTTT. Protein sequence: CASSQRLSPLHF.

The chain links TRBV20-1 to TRBJ2-3; D gene ambiguous. V dropped 1 base and J dropped 3 bases, with 8 bases sitting between them. The germline CDR1 and CDR2 sequences are DFQATT and SNEGSKA (reference sequence). This CDR3 has 13 amino acids. The CDR3, as DNA: TGCAGTGCTAGAGTCTCCGGGACAGATACGCAGTATTTT. Its translation: CSARVSGTDTQYF.

The chain links TRBV20-1 to TRBJ1-2; 9 nucleotides agree with TRBD1. Per the germline V gene, CDR1 is DFQATT and CDR2 is SNEGSKA (reference sequence). Germline trimming cut 4 bases from V and 13 bases from J; bases unmatched to any gene: 19. The CDR3 runs to 15 residues. CDR3 DNA: TGCAGTGCTACCCGCCGGGACAGGGAATCTCTCGTCGGCACCTTC. Its translation is CSATRRDRESLVGTF.

The chain links TRBV6-2 or TRBV6-3 to TRBJ2-2, with 9 bases lining up with TRBD1. Germline V gene sequence: CDR1 MNHEY, CDR2 SVGEGT. V shed 5 bases and J 0 bases; nucleotides not matched to a gene: 1. The CDR3 runs 15 residues. The CDR3 spells CASSRQGANTGELFF. CDR3 DNA sequence: TGTGCCAGCAGTCGACAGGGGGCGAACACCGGGGAGCTGTTTTTT.